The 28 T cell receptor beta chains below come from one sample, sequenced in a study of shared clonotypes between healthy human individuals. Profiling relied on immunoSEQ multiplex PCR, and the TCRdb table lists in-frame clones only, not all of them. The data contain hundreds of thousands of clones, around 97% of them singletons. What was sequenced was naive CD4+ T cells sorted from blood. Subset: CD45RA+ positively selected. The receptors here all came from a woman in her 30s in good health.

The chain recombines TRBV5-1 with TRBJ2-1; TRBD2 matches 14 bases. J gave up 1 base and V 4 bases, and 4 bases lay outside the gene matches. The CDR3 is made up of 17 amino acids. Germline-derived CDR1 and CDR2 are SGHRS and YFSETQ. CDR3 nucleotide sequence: TGCGCCAGCAGCATCGGGACTAGCGGGAGATCCTACAATGAGCAGTTCTTC. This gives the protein CASSIGTSGRSYNEQFF.

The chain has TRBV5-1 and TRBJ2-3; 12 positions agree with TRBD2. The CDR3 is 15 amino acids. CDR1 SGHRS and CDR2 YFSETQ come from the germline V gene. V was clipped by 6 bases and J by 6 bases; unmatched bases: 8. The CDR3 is CASTLAGGPGDTQYF. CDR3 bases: TGCGCCAGCACCCTAGCGGGAGGGCCCGGGGATACGCAGTATTTT.

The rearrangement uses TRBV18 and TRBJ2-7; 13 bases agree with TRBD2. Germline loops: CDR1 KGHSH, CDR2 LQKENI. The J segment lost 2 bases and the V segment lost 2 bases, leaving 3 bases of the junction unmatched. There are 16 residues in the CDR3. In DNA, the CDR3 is TGTGCCAGCTCACCAGGGACTAGCGGGAACCCCTACGAGCAGTACTTC. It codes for CASSPGTSGNPYEQYF.

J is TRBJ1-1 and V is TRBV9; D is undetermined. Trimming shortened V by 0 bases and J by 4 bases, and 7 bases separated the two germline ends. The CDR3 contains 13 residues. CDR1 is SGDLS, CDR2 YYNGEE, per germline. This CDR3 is CASSVVPGTEAFF. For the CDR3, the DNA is TGTGCCAGCAGCGTAGTCCCCGGCACTGAAGCTTTCTTT. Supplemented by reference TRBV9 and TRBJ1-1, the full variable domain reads DSGVTQTPKHLITATGQRVTLRCSPRSGDLSVYWYQQSLDQGLQFLIQYYNGEERAKGNILERFSAQQFPDLHSELNLSSLELGDSALYFCASSVVPGTEAFFGQGTRLTVV.

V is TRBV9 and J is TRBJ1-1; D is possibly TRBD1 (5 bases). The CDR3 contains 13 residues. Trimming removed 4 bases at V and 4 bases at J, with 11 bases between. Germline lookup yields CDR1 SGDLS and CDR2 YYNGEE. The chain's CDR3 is CASSHPGTTEAFF. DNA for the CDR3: TGTGCCAGCAGCCACCCCGGGACCACTGAAGCTTTCTTT.

The CDR3 is CASSDTAVGRGGGYTF. As DNA, the CDR3 is TGTGCCAGCAGTGACACCGCCGTGGGGCGCGGAGGTGGCTACACCTTC. The chain joins TRBV6-4 to TRBJ1-2, with a weak D call TRBD1 (5 bases). Trimming took 2 bases from V and 7 from J, leaving 20 bases between them. This CDR3 comprises 16 residues. In germline, CDR1 is MRHNA, CDR2 SNTAGT.

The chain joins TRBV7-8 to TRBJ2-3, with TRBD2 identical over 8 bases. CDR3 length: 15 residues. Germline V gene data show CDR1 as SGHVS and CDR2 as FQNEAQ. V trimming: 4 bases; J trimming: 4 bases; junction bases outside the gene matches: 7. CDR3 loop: CASSSTRGGADTQYF. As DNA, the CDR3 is TGTGCCAGCAGCTCCACCCGGGGGGGGGCAGATACGCAGTATTTT.

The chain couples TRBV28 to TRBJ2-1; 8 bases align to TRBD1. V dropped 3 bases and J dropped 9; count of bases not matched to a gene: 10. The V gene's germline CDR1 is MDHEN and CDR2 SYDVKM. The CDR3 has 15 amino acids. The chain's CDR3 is CASSFIGTGSGEQFF. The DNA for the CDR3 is TGTGCCAGCAGTTTCATCGGGACAGGCTCCGGTGAGCAGTTCTTC. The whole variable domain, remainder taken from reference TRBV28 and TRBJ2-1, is DVKVTQSSRYLVKRTGEKVFLECVQDMDHENMFWYRQDPGLGLRLIYFSYDVKMKEKGDIPEGYSVSREKKERFSLILESASTNQTSMYLCASSFIGTGSGEQFFGPGTRLTVL.

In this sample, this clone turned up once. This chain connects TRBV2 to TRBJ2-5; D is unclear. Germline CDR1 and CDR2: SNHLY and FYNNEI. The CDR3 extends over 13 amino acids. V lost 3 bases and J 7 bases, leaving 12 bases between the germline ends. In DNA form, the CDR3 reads TGTGCCAGCAGTGATGAGTCAAGGGCGACCCAGTACTTC. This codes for CASSDESRATQYF.

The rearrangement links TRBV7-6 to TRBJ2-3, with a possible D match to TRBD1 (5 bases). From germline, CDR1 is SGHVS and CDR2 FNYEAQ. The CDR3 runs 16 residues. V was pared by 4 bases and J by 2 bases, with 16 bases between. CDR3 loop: CASSSAGRVNTDTQYF. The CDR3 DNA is TGTGCCAGCAGCTCCGCAGGCAGGGTCAACACAGATACGCAGTATTTT. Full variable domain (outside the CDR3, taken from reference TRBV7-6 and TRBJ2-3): GAGVSQSPRYKVTKRGQDVALRCDPISGHVSLYWYRQALGQGPEFLTYFNYEAQQDKSGLPNDRFSAERPEGSISTLTIQRTEQRDSAMYRCASSSAGRVNTDTQYFGPGTRLTVL.

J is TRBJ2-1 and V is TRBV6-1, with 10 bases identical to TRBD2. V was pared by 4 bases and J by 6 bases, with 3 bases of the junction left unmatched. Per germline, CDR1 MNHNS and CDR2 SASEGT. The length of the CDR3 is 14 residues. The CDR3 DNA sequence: TGTGCCAGCAGTGTGTCTAGCGGGAGCAATGAGCAGTTCTTC. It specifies CASSVSSGSNEQFF.

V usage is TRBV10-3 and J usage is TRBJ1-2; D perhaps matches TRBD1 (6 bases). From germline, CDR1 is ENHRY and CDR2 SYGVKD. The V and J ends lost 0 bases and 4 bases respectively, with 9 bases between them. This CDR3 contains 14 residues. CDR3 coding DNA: TGTGCCATCAGTGAGTCGAGGGGGGCCTATGGCTACACCTTC. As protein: CAISESRGAYGYTF.

In DNA form, the CDR3 reads TGTGCCAGCAGCTTACTGAACACTGAAGCTTTCTTT. This codes for CASSLLNTEAFF. The chain carries TRBV11-2 and TRBJ1-1, with D hard to call. This CDR3 has 12 amino acids. Deletions cut 2 bases from V and 0 bases from J, with 1 base between. From germline, CDR1 is SGHAT and CDR2 FQNNGV.

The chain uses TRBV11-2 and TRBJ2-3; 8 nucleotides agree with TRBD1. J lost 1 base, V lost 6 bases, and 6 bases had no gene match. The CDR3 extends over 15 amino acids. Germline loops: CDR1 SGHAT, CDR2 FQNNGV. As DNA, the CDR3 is TGTGCCAGCAGGCGGTGGGGACAGGGCACAGATACGCAGTATTTT. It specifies CASRRWGQGTDTQYF.

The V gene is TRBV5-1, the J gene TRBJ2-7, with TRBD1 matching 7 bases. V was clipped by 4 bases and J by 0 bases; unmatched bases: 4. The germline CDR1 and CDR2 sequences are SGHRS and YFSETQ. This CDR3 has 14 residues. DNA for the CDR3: TGCGCCAGCAGCGGGACAGAAGGCTCCTACGAGCAGTACTTC. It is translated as CASSGTEGSYEQYF. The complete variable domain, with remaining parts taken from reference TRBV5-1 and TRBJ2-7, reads KAGVTQTPRYLIKTRGQQVTLSCSPISGHRSVSWYQQTPGQGLQFLFEYFSETQRNKGNFPGRFSGRQFSNSRSEMNVSTLELGDSALYLCASSGTEGSYEQYFGPGTRLTVT.

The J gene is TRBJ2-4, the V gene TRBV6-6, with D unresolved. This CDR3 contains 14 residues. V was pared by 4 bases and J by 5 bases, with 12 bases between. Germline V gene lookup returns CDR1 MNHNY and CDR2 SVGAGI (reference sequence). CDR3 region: CASSSQISQNIQYF. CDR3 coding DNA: TGTGCCAGCAGTTCACAGATTTCCCAAAACATTCAGTACTTC.

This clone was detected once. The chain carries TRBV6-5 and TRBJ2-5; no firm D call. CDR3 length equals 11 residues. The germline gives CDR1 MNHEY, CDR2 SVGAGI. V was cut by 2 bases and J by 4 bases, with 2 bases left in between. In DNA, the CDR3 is TGTGCCAGCAGTTACGCAGAGACCCAGTACTTC. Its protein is CASSYAETQYF.

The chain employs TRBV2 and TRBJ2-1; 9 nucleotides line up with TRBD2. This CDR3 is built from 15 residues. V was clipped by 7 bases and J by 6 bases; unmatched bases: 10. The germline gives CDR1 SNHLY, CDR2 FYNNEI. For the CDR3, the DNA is TGTGCCAGCATGTTACTAGCGGGTGGATCCAATGAGCAGTTCTTC. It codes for CASMLLAGGSNEQFF.

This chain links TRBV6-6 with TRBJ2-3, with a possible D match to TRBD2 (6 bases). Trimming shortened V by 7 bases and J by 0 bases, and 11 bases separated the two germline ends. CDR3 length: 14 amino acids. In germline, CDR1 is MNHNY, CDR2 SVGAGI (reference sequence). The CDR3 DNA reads TGTGCCAGCAAGAGCGGGCCGAGCACAGATACGCAGTATTTT. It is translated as CASKSGPSTDTQYF.

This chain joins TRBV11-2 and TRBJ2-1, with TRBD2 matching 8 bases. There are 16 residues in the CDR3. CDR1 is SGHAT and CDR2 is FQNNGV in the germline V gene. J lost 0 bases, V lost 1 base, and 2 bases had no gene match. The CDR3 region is CASSLGGGYSYNEQFF. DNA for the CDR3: TGTGCCAGCAGCTTAGGCGGGGGGTACTCCTACAATGAGCAGTTCTTC.

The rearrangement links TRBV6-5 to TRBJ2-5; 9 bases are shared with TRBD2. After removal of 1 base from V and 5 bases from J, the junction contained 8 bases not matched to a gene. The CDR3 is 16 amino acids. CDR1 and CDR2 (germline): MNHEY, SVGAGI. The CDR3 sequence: CASSYWAGGPAETQYF. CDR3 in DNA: TGTGCCAGCAGTTACTGGGCGGGAGGGCCGGCGGAGACCCAGTACTTC.

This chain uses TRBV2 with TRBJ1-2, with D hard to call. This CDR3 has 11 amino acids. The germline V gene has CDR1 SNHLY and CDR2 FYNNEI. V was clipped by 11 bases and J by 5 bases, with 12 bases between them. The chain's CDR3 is CAVYGGYGYTF. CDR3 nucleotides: TGTGCCGTTTACGGCGGGTATGGCTACACCTTC.

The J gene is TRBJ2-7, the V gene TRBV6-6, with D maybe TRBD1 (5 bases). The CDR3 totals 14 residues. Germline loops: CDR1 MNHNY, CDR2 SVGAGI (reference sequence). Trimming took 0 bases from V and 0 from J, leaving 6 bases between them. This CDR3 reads CASSYSQGSYEQYF. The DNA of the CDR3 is TGTGCCAGCAGTTACTCCCAGGGCTCCTACGAGCAGTACTTC.

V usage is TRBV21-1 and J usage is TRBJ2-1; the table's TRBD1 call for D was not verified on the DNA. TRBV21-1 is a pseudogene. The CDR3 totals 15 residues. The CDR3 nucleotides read TGTGCCAGCAGCAGGACAGGGGCTGTGGGAAATGAGCAGTTCTTC. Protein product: CASSRTGAVGNEQFF.

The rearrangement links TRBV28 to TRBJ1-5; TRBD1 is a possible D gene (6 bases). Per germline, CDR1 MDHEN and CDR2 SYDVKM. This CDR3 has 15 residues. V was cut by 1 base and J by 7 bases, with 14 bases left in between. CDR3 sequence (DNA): TGTGCCAGCAGTTTATACCGGGGGCTGAAGCAGCCCCAGCATTTT. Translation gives CASSLYRGLKQPQHF.

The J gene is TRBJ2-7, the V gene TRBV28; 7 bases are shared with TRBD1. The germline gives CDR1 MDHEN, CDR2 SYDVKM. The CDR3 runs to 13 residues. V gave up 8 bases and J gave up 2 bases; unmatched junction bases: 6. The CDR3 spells CASCRGQTYEQYF. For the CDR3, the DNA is TGTGCCAGCTGTAGGGGACAGACCTACGAGCAGTACTTC.

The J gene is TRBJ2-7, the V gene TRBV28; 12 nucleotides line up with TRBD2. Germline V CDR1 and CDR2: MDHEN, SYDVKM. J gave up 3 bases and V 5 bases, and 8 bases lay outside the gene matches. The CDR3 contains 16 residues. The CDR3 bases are TGTGCCAGCAGTACCCTACTAGCGGGAGGATTCTACGAGCAGTACTTC. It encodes CASSTLLAGGFYEQYF. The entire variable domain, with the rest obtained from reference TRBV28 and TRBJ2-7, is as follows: DVKVTQSSRYLVKRTGEKVFLECVQDMDHENMFWYRQDPGLGLRLIYFSYDVKMKEKGDIPEGYSVSREKKERFSLILESASTNQTSMYLCASSTLLAGGFYEQYFGPGTRLTVT.

The CDR3 here is CASRVRSTNEKLFF. In DNA form, the CDR3 reads TGTGCCAGCAGAGTTCGTTCAACTAATGAAAAACTGTTTTTT. The rearrangement uses TRBV2 and TRBJ1-4; D not resolved. V was trimmed by 6 bases and J by 0 bases, leaving 8 bases between them. The CDR3 runs 14 residues. Germline CDR1 reads SNHLY; CDR2 reads FYNNEI.